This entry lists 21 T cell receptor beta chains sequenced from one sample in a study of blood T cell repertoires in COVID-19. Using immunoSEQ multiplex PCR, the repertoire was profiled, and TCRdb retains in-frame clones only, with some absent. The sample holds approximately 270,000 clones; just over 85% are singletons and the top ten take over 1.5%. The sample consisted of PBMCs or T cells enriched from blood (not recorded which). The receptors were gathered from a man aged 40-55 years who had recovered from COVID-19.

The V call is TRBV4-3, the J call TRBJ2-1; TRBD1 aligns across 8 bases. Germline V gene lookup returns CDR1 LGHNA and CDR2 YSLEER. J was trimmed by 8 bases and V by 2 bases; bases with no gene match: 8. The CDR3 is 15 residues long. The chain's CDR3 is CASSQPWDRLDEQFF. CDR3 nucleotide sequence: TGCGCCAGCAGCCAACCATGGGACAGGCTAGATGAGCAGTTCTTC.

Here the CDR3 reads CASSLGAGAYEQYF. The CDR3 DNA sequence: TGTGCCAGCAGTTTAGGGGCAGGGGCTTACGAGCAGTACTTC. The chain has TRBV27 and TRBJ2-7; possibly TRBD1 for D (6 bases). Germline-derived CDR1 and CDR2 are MNHEY and SMNVEV (reference sequence). The CDR3 spans 14 residues. Deletions cut 2 bases from V and 4 bases from J, with 12 bases between.

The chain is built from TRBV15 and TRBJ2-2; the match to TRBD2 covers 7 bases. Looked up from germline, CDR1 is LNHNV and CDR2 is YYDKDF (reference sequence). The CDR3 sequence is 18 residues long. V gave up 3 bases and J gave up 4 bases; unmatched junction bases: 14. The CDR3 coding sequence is TGTGCCACCAGCAGCCCCTATAAGGCGGGAGCGGGCACCGGGGAGCTGTTTTTT. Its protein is CATSSPYKAGAGTGELFF.

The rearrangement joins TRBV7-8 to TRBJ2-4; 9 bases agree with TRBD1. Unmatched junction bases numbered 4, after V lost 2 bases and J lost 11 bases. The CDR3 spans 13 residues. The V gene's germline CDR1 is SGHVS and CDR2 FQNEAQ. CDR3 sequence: CASSLSRDRVQYF. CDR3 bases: TGTGCCAGCAGCTTATCACGGGACAGGGTTCAGTACTTC.

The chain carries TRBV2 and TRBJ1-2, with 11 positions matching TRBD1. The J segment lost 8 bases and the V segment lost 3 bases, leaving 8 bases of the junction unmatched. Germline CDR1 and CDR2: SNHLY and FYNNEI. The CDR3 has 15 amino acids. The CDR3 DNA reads TGTGCCAGCAGTGACCCCGGGACAGGGGGTCGGGGCTACACCTTC. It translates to CASSDPGTGGRGYTF. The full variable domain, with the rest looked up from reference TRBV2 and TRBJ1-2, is EPEVTQTPSHQVTQMGQEVILRCVPISNHLYFYWYRQILGQKVEFLVSFYNNEISEKSEIFDDQFSVERPDGSNFTLKIRSTKLEDSAMYFCASSDPGTGGRGYTFGSGTRLTVV.

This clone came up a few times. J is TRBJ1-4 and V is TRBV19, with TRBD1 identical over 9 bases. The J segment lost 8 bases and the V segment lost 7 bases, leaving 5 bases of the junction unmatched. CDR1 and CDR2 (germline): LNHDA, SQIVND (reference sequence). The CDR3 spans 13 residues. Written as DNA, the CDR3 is TGTGCCAGTAATCTCGGACAGGGGGAAAAACTGTTTTTT. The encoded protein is CASNLGQGEKLFF.

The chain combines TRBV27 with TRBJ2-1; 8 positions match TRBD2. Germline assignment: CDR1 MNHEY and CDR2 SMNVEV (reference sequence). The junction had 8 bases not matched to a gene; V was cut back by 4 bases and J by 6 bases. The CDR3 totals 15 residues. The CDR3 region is CASSSGTRWFNEQFF. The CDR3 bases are TGTGCCAGCAGTTCGGGGACTAGATGGTTCAATGAGCAGTTCTTC.

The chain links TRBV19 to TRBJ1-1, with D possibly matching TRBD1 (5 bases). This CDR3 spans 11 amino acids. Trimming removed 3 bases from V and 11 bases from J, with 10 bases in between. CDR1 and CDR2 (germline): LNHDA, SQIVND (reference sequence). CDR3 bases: TGTGCCAGTAGTATGGAGGGGTCTGCTTTCTTT. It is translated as CASSMEGSAFF.

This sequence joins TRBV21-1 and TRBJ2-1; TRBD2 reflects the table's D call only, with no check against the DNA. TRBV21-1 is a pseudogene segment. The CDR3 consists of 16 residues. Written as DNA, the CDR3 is TGTGCCAGCAGCAGACCACCGGGACTAGGGTTACCTGAGCAGTTCTTC. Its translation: CASSRPPGLGLPEQFF.

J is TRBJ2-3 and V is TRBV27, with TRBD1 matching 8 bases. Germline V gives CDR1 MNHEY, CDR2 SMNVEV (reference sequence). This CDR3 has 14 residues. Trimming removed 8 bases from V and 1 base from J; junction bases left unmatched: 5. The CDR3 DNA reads TGTGCCAGCCCCGGGACAGGTTGCACAGATACGCAGTATTTT. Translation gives CASPGTGCTDTQYF.

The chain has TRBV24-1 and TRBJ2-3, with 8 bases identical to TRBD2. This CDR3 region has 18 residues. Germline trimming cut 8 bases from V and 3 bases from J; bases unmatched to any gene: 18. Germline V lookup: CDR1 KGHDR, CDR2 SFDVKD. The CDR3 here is CATTGEREGLLPTDTQYF. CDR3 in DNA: TGTGCCACCACCGGGGAACGGGAGGGCCTTCTCCCGACAGATACGCAGTATTTT.

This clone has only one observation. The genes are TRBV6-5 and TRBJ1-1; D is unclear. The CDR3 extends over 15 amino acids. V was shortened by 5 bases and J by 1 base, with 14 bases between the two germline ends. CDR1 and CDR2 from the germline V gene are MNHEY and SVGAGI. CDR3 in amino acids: CASSIRRLGNTEAFF. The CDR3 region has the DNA TGTGCCAGCAGTATCAGGAGGCTGGGGAACACTGAAGCTTTCTTT.

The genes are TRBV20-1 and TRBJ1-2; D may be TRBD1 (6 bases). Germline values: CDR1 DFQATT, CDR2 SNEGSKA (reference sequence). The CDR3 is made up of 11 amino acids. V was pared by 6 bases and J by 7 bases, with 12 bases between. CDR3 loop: CSASRGGGYTF. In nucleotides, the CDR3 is TGCAGTGCGTCCAGGGGTGGTGGCTACACCTTC.

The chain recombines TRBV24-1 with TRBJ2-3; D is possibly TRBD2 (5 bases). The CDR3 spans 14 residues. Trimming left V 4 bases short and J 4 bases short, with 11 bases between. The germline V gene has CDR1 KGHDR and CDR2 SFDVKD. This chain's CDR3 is CATSEDLAPDTQYF. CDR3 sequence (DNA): TGTGCCACCAGTGAGGATCTAGCCCCAGATACGCAGTATTTT.

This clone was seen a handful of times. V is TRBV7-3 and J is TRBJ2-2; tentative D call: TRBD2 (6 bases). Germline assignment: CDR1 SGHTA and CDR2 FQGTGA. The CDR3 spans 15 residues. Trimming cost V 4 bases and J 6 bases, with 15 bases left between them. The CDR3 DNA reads TGTGCCAGCAGCTCTACTAGCTGGGGTGCCGGGGAGCTGTTTTTT. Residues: CASSSTSWGAGELFF.

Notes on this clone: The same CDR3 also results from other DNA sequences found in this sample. In DNA form, the CDR3 reads TGTGCCAGCAGTCAACAGGGGCCTACTGAAGCTTTCTTT. Encoded protein: CASSQQGPTEAFF. V usage is TRBV6-5 and J usage is TRBJ1-1; the match to TRBD1 covers 7 bases. With V trimmed by 5 bases and J by 5 bases, 5 bases remained unmatched. The CDR3 extends over 13 amino acids. Germline V lookup: CDR1 MNHEY, CDR2 SVGAGI.

The CDR3 here is CASSFWGGGNTIYF. The DNA of the CDR3 is TGTGCCAGCAGTTTCTGGGGAGGCGGAAACACCATATATTTT. The genes are TRBV28 and TRBJ1-3; D ambiguous. Germline CDR1 is MDHEN and CDR2 is SYDVKM. V was trimmed by 3 bases and J by 4 bases, leaving 10 bases between them. CDR3 length equals 14 residues.

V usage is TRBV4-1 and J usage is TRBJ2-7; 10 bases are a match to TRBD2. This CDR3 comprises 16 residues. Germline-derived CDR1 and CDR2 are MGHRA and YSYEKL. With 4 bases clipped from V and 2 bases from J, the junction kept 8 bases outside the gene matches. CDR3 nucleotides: TGCGCCAGCAGCCTTTTTGGACTAGCGGCAACCTACGAGCAGTACTTC. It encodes CASSLFGLAATYEQYF.

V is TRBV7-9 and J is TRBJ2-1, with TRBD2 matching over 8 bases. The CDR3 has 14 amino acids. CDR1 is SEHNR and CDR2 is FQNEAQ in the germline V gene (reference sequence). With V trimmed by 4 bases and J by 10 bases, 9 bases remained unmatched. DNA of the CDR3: TGTGCCAGCAGCTCAACTGCGGGACTAGAAGAGCAGTTCTTC. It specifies CASSSTAGLEEQFF.

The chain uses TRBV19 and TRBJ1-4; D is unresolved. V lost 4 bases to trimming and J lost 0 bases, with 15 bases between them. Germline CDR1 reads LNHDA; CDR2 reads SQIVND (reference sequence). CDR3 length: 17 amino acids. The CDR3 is CASSTTPNRATNEKLFF. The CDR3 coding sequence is TGTGCCAGTAGTACGACACCAAACAGAGCAACTAATGAAAAACTGTTTTTT.

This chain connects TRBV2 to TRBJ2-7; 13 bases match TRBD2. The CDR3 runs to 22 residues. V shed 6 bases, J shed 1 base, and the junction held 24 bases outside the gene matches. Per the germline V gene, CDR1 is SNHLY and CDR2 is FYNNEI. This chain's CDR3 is CASRGGGRRPAGTSGVSYEQYF. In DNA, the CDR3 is TGTGCCAGCAGAGGGGGGGGACGACGCCCAGCCGGGACTAGCGGGGTATCCTACGAGCAGTACTTC.